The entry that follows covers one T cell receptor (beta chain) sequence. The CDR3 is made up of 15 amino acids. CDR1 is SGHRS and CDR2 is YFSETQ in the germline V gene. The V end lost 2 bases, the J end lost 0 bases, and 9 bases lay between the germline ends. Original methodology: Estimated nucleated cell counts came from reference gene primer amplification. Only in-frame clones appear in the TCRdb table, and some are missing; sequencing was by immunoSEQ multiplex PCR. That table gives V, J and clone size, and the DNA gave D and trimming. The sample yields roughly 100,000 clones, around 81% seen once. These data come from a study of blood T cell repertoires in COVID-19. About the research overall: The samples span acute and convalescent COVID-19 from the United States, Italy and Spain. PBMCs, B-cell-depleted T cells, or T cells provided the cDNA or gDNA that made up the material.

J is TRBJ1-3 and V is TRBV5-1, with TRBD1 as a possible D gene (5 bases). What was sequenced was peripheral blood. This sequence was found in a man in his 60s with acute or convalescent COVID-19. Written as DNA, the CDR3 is TGCGCCAGCAGCTTCGTAGGGGACTCTGGAAACACCATATATTTT. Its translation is CASSFVGDSGNTIYF.